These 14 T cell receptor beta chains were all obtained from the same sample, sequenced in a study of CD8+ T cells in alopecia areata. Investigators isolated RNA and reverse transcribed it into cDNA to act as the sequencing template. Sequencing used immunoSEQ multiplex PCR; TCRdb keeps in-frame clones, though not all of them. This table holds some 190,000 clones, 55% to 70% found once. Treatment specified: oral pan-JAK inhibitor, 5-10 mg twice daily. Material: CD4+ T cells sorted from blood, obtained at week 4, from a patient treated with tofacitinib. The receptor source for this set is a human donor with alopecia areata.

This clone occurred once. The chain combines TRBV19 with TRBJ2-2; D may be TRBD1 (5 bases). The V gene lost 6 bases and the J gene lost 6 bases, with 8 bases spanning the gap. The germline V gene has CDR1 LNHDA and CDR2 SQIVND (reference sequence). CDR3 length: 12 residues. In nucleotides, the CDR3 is TGTGCCAGTAGGGAGACAGCCGGGGAGCTGTTTTTT. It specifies CASRETAGELFF.

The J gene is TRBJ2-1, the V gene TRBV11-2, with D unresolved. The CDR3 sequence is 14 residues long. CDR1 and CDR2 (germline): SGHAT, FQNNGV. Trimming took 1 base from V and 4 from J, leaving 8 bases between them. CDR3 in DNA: TGTGCCAGCAGCTTAGGGGTAGTATACAATGAGCAGTTCTTC. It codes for CASSLGVVYNEQFF.

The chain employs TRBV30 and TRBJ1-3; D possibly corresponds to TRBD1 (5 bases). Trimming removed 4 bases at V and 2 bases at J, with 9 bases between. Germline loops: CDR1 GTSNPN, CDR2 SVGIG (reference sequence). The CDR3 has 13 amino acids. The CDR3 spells CAWNGGTGNTIYF. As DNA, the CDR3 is TGTGCCTGGAACGGGGGAACTGGAAACACCATATATTTT.

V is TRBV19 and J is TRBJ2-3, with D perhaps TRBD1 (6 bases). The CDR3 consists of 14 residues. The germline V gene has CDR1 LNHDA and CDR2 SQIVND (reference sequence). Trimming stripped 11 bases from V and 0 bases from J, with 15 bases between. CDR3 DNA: TGTGCCTCCCGCCGGCAGGGGAGCACAGATACGCAGTATTTT. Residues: CASRRQGSTDTQYF.

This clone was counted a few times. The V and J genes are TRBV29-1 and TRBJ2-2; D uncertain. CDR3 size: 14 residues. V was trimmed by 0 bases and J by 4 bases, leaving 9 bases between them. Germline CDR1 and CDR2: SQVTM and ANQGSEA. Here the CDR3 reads CSVEDPRITGELFF. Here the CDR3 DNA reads TGCAGCGTTGAAGACCCGCGGATCACCGGGGAGCTGTTTTTT.

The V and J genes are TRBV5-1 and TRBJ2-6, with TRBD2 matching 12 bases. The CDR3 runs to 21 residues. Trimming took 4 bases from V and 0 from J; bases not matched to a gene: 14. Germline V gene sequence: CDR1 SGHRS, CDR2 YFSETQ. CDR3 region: CASSRRLAGDPTRSGANVLTF. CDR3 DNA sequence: TGCGCCAGCAGCCGAAGACTAGCGGGAGATCCCACTCGCTCTGGGGCCAACGTCCTGACTTTC.

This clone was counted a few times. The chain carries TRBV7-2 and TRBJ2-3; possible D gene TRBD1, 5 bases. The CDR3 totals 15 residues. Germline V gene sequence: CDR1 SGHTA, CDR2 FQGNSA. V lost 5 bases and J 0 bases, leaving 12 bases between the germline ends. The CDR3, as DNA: TGTGCCAGCAGCCAGAACAGGCCTAGCACAGATACGCAGTATTTT. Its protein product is CASSQNRPSTDTQYF.

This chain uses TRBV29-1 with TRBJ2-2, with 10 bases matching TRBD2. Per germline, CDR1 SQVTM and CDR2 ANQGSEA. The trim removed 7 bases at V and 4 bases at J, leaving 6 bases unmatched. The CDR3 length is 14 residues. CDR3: CSGEREGGTGELFF. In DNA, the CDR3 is TGCAGCGGGGAGCGGGAGGGGGGCACCGGGGAGCTGTTTTTT.

CDR3 bases: TGTGCCAGCAGCTTATCGATCCAGACTTGGGGCTACAATGAGCAGTTCTTC. This codes for CASSLSIQTWGYNEQFF. V gene TRBV7-8 combines with J gene TRBJ2-1; D gene unclear. The CDR3 is 17 residues long. The V and J ends lost 2 bases and 3 bases respectively, with 17 bases between them. The germline gives CDR1 SGHVS, CDR2 FQNEAQ. Variable domain in full (rest from reference TRBV7-8 and TRBJ2-1): GAGVSQSPRYKVAKRGQDVALRCDPISGHVSLFWYQQALGQGPEFLTYFQNEAQLDKSGLPSDRFFAERPEGSVSTLKIQRTQQEDSAVYLCASSLSIQTWGYNEQFFGPGTRLTVL.

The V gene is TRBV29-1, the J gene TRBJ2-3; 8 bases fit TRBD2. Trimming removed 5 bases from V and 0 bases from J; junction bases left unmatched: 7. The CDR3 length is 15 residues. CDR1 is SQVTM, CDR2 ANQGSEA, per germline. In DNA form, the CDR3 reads TGCAGCGTTTGCCGTAGCGGGACTAGCACAGATACGCAGTATTTT. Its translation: CSVCRSGTSTDTQYF.

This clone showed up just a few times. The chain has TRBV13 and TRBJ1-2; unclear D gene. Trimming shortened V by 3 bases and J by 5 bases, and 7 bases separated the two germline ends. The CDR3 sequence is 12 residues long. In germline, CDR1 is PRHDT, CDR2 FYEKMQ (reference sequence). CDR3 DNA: TGTGCCAGCAGCTTTCCCGGTTATGGCTACACCTTC. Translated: CASSFPGYGYTF.

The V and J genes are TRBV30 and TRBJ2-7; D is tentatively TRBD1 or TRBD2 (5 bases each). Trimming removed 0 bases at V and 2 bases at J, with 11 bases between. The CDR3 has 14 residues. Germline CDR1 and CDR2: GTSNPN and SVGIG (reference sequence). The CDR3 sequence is CAWSVSGTAYEQYF. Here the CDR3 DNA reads TGTGCCTGGAGTGTATCCGGGACCGCCTACGAGCAGTACTTC.

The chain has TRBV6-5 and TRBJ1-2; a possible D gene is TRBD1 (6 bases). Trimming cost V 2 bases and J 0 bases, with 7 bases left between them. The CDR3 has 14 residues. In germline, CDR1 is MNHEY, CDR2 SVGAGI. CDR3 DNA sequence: TGTGCCAGCAGTTACGGGGGCACTAACTATGGCTACACCTTC. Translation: CASSYGGTNYGYTF.

The CDR3 spells CAWSVTPSATEAFF. As DNA, the CDR3 is TGTGCCTGGAGTGTAACCCCGTCGGCGACTGAAGCTTTCTTT. The chain uses TRBV30 and TRBJ1-1; D gene ambiguous. The CDR3 covers 14 residues. Germline V gene sequence: CDR1 GTSNPN, CDR2 SVGIG (reference sequence). V was shortened by 0 bases and J by 5 bases, with 13 bases between the two germline ends.